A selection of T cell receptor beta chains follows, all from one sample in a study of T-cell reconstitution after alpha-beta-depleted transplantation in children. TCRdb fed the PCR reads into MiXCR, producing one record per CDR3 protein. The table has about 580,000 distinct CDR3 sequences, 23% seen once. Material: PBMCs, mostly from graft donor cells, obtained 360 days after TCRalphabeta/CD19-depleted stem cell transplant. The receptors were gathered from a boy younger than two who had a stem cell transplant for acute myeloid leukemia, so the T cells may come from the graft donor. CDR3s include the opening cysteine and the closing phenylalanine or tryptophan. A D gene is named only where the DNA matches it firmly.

CDR3aa: CASSLGPFSYEQYF; j_gene: TRBJ2-7; v_gene: TRBV7-2; d_gene: NA
CDR3aa: CASSLDKSTDTQYF; j_gene: TRBJ2-3; v_gene: TRBV28; d_gene: NA
CDR3aa: CASSYDSYYEQYF; j_gene: TRBJ2-7; v_gene: TRBV6-2/TRBV6-3; d_gene: NA
CDR3aa: CSATPFGGHTDTQYF; j_gene: TRBJ2-3; v_gene: TRBV20-1; d_gene: NA
CDR3aa: CATSRDGPWNTGELFF; j_gene: TRBJ2-2; v_gene: TRBV15; d_gene: NA
CDR3aa: CASSYSASHSNEQFF; j_gene: TRBJ2-1; v_gene: TRBV6-5; d_gene: NA
CDR3aa: CSVETQLGKGPQHF; j_gene: TRBJ1-5; v_gene: TRBV29-1; d_gene: NA
CDR3aa: CSATPTGGGQPQHF; j_gene: TRBJ1-5; v_gene: TRBV20-1; d_gene: NA
CDR3aa: CSVGGRNTEAFF; j_gene: TRBJ1-1; v_gene: TRBV29-1; d_gene: NA
CDR3aa: CASSLVYTENTEAFF; j_gene: TRBJ1-1; v_gene: TRBV5-1; d_gene: NA
CDR3aa: CASSLTGGPYGEQYF; j_gene: TRBJ2-7; v_gene: TRBV11-2; d_gene: TRBD1
CDR3aa: CASSYSIGWIGNEQFF; j_gene: TRBJ2-1; v_gene: TRBV6-2/TRBV6-3; d_gene: NA
CDR3aa: CASSQNGNSPLHF; j_gene: TRBJ1-6; v_gene: TRBV5-1; d_gene: NA
CDR3aa: CASGKGTDIYSNQPQHF; j_gene: TRBJ1-5; v_gene: TRBV12-3/TRBV12-4; d_gene: TRBD1
CDR3aa: CSVEDQQNYGYTF; j_gene: TRBJ1-2; v_gene: TRBV29-1; d_gene: NA
CDR3aa: CASSESRGLGTGELFF; j_gene: TRBJ2-2; v_gene: TRBV10-2; d_gene: TRBD1
CDR3aa: CASSDRPTQGIYGYTF; j_gene: TRBJ1-2; v_gene: TRBV6-4; d_gene: TRBD1
CDR3aa: CASSFGRPGQPQHF; j_gene: TRBJ1-5; v_gene: TRBV7-2; d_gene: NA
CDR3aa: CASSESPFGYTF; j_gene: TRBJ1-2; v_gene: TRBV6-1; d_gene: NA
CDR3aa: CASSDRGTGNTIYF; j_gene: TRBJ1-3; v_gene: TRBV7-9; d_gene: TRBD1
CDR3aa: CSAPVRFWGYNEQFF; j_gene: TRBJ2-1; v_gene: TRBV20-1; d_gene: NA
CDR3aa: CSVRGGDVSYEQYF; j_gene: TRBJ2-7; v_gene: TRBV29-1; d_gene: NA
CDR3aa: CASRRSIQGSGANVLTF; j_gene: TRBJ2-6; v_gene: TRBV6-2/TRBV6-3; d_gene: NA
CDR3aa: CASSPGSGGITDTQYF; j_gene: TRBJ2-3; v_gene: TRBV18; d_gene: TRBD2
CDR3aa: CSASSSSVTDTQYF; j_gene: TRBJ2-3; v_gene: TRBV20-1; d_gene: NA
CDR3aa: CASSLNGGALETQYF; j_gene: TRBJ2-5; v_gene: TRBV7-8; d_gene: NA
CDR3aa: CATNLGTANSPLHF; j_gene: TRBJ1-6; v_gene: TRBV28; d_gene: NA
CDR3aa: CASTPDSGPYNEQFF; j_gene: TRBJ2-1; v_gene: TRBV7-6; d_gene: NA
CDR3aa: CAISEWRWEAFF; j_gene: TRBJ1-1; v_gene: TRBV10-3; d_gene: NA
CDR3aa: CASSFWGGRNEQFF; j_gene: TRBJ2-1; v_gene: TRBV5-1; d_gene: NA
CDR3aa: CASSPNRFPTDTQYF; j_gene: TRBJ2-3; v_gene: TRBV7-2; d_gene: NA
CDR3aa: CASSYGRLPATNEKLFF; j_gene: TRBJ1-4; v_gene: TRBV6-5; d_gene: NA
CDR3aa: CASSLSGGSNTGGLFF; j_gene: TRBJ2-2; v_gene: TRBV7-2; d_gene: TRBD2
CDR3aa: CSGRAGWQGRSEAFF; j_gene: TRBJ1-1; v_gene: TRBV20-1; d_gene: NA
CDR3aa: CASRGTGNEQFF; j_gene: TRBJ2-1; v_gene: TRBV28; d_gene: NA
CDR3aa: CASSPRGRSNQPQHF; j_gene: TRBJ1-5; v_gene: TRBV6-5; d_gene: NA
CDR3aa: CATGVGNQPQHF; j_gene: TRBJ1-5; v_gene: TRBV24-1; d_gene: NA
CDR3aa: CASSLQLGSADTQYF; j_gene: TRBJ2-3; v_gene: TRBV4-3; d_gene: NA
CDR3aa: CASSPWVASRQFF; j_gene: TRBJ2-1; v_gene: TRBV7-9; d_gene: NA
CDR3aa: CASRSPGARVYGYTF; j_gene: TRBJ1-2; v_gene: TRBV6-1; d_gene: NA
CDR3aa: CASRTGRSGNTIYF; j_gene: TRBJ1-3; v_gene: TRBV6-2/TRBV6-3; d_gene: NA
CDR3aa: CASSIFPGDSPGNEQFF; j_gene: TRBJ2-1; v_gene: TRBV19; d_gene: NA
CDR3aa: CASRLRQGTGTEAFF; j_gene: TRBJ1-1; v_gene: TRBV2; d_gene: TRBD1
CDR3aa: CASSLGSAAGPSTDTQYF; j_gene: TRBJ2-3; v_gene: TRBV11-2; d_gene: NA
CDR3aa: CASSPRQARYEQYF; j_gene: TRBJ2-7; v_gene: TRBV7-2; d_gene: NA
CDR3aa: CASGLTLQRGELFF; j_gene: TRBJ2-2; v_gene: TRBV7-9; d_gene: NA
CDR3aa: CSVLRANVLTF; j_gene: TRBJ2-6; v_gene: TRBV29-1; d_gene: NA
CDR3aa: CASSLGDRTRFPLHF; j_gene: TRBJ1-6; v_gene: TRBV7-9; d_gene: TRBD1
CDR3aa: CSARGLAGWNEQFF; j_gene: TRBJ2-1; v_gene: TRBV20-1; d_gene: TRBD2
CDR3aa: CASSLAHDRGTDTQYF; j_gene: TRBJ2-3; v_gene: TRBV7-8; d_gene: TRBD1
CDR3aa: CAARQGSTTDTQYF; j_gene: TRBJ2-3; v_gene: TRBV10-3; d_gene: TRBD1
CDR3aa: CASSLVGPGYADTQYF; j_gene: TRBJ2-3; v_gene: TRBV5-1; d_gene: NA
CDR3aa: CAISESTGGNENTEAFF; j_gene: TRBJ1-1; v_gene: TRBV10-3; d_gene: NA
CDR3aa: CASSPVGDIQYF; j_gene: TRBJ2-4; v_gene: TRBV5-1; d_gene: NA
CDR3aa: CASSWGGGKTQYF; j_gene: TRBJ2-5; v_gene: TRBV28; d_gene: NA
CDR3aa: CSANRGDNYGYTF; j_gene: TRBJ1-2; v_gene: TRBV20-1; d_gene: NA
CDR3aa: CASSFSARPRGSKNSPLHF; j_gene: TRBJ1-6; v_gene: TRBV6-2/TRBV6-3; d_gene: TRBD1
CDR3aa: CSVRDKTADNSPLHF; j_gene: TRBJ1-6; v_gene: TRBV29-1; d_gene: NA
CDR3aa: CATSRDEGNTGELFF; j_gene: TRBJ2-2; v_gene: TRBV15; d_gene: NA
CDR3aa: CASSFDRGFGDEQFF; j_gene: TRBJ2-1; v_gene: TRBV7-2; d_gene: NA